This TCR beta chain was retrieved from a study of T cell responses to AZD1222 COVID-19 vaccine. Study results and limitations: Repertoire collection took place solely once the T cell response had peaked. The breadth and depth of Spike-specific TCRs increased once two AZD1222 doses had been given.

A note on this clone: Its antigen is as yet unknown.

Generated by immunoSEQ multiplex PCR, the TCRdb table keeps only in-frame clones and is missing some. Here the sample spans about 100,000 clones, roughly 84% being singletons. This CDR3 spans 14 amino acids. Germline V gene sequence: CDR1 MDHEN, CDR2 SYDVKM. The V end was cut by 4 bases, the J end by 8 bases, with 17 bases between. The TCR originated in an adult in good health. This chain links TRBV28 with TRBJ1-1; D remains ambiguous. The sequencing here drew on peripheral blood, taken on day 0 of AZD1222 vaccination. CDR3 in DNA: TGTGCCAGCAGTTATTTTAGGACCGCCCTGGAAGCTTTCTTT. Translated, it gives CASSYFRTALEAFF.